This T cell receptor beta chain was recovered during a study of blood T cells in healthy people across ages. Study-level findings and limits: The donors' CMV status was not determined, possibly confounding changes in expanded clonotypes.

CDR3 length: 15 amino acids. Germline loops: CDR1 MDHEN, CDR2 SYDVKM. Donors were healthy Caucasian individuals from Russia aged roughly 6 to 90. Combining a sample-barcoded 5' primer with a J-beta primer mix, a second PCR ran for about 7 to 11 cycles. In TCRdb, the 5' RACE reads were re-called with MiXCR into one record per CDR3 protein. The sample holds 1.2 million to 1.5 million distinct CDR3 sequences; 45% to 70% are singletons and the top ten take about 6.3%. A remark on this clonotype: Its target is unknown.

V usage is TRBV28 and J usage is TRBJ2-1; D might be TRBD1 (5 bases). The end of the DNA fits TRBJ2-7 better, so the J call may be wrong. The source is a man aged 18-30 years in good health. The sample comprised blood. The CDR3 DNA reads TGTGCCAGCAGTGTTCCGACAGTTTCCTACAATGAGCAGTACTTC. Translated: CASSVPTVSYNEQYF.